A selection of T cell receptor beta chains follows, all from one sample in a study of blood T cell repertoires in COVID-19. TCRdb's copy holds only in-frame clones and misses some; the assay was immunoSEQ multiplex PCR. The data show 180,000 or so clones, with under 85% seen just once and around 9.5% held by the top ten. Source material: peripheral blood. The receptors derive from a woman of 80 years or more with acute or convalescent COVID-19. The CDR3 runs from the conserved cysteine through the conserved F or W. A D gene is named only where the DNA matches it firmly. For some rows the clone size is stated as once, few or many, or as a class when expanded; others skip it.

j_gene | d_gene | v_gene | abundance | CDR3aa | CDR3nt
TRBJ2-5 | . | TRBV3-1/TRBV3-2 | . | CASSQATAGLQETQYF | TGTGCCAGCAGCCAAGCCACGGCAGGCCTCCAAGAGACCCAGTACTTC
TRBJ2-7 | . | TRBV7-8 | . | CASSLPLHEQYF | TGTGCCAGCAGCTTACCCCTCCACGAGCAGTACTTC
TRBJ1-1 | . | TRBV12-5 | . | CASGLLRLSRDPSDTEAFF | TGTGCTAGTGGTTTGTTACGATTAAGCCGAGATCCCTCGGACACTGAAGCTTTCTTT
TRBJ2-1 | . | TRBV24-1 | . | CATSDLLRGSEQFF | TGTGCCACCAGTGATTTATTAAGGGGTTCTGAGCAGTTCTTC
TRBJ1-1 | . | TRBV7-9 | . | CASSFGHLGGINTEAFF | TGTGCCAGCAGCTTTGGGCATTTGGGGGGTATAAACACTGAAGCTTTCTTT
TRBJ1-1 | TRBD1 | TRBV29-1 | . | CSVVTGLNTEAFF | TGCAGCGTAGTGACAGGGTTGAACACTGAAGCTTTCTTT
TRBJ2-7 | TRBD1 | TRBV6-6 | . | CASSSSRQGAAYEQYF | TGTGCCAGCAGTTCAAGTCGACAGGGGGCGGCCTACGAGCAGTACTTC
TRBJ1-4 | . | TRBV2 | . | CASSAGVVNEKLFF | TGTGCCAGCAGTGCGGGGGTAGTTAATGAAAAACTGTTTTTT
TRBJ1-3 | TRBD1 | TRBV20-1 | . | CSASTGVGNTIYF | TGCAGTGCTAGTACAGGGGTAGGAAACACCATATATTTT
TRBJ1-3 | . | TRBV7-2 | few | CASSLTGTSGNTIYF | TGTGCCAGCAGCTTAACGGGAACCAGCGGAAACACCATATATTTT
TRBJ1-5 | TRBD1 | TRBV2 | few | CASSQKGGQGAWQPQHF | TGTGCCAGCAGCCAGAAGGGAGGACAGGGGGCATGGCAGCCCCAGCATTTT
TRBJ2-5 | TRBD1 | TRBV15 | . | CATSRDLGGWETQYF | TGTGCCACCAGCAGAGATCTAGGGGGCTGGGAGACCCAGTACTTC
TRBJ2-7 | TRBD1 | TRBV7-2 | . | CASSIGTGVAYEQYF | TGTGCCAGCAGCATCGGGACAGGGGTTGCCTACGAGCAGTACTTC
TRBJ1-6 | . | TRBV7-9 | . | CASSLGAMNSPLHF | TGTGCCAGCAGCTTAGGGGCAATGAATTCACCCCTCCACTTT
TRBJ2-4 | . | TRBV3-1/TRBV3-2 | . | CASSSRGEINIQYF | TGTGCCAGCAGCAGCCGCGGGGAAATAAACATTCAGTACTTC
TRBJ1-1 | . | TRBV7-8 | . | CASSLRQENTEAFF | TGTGCCAGCAGCTTAAGGCAGGAGAACACTGAAGCTTTCTTT
TRBJ1-1 | TRBD1 | TRBV27 | . | CASSLGQGVTEAFF | TGTGCCAGCAGTTTAGGGCAGGGGGTGACTGAAGCTTTCTTT
TRBJ2-2 | TRBD1 | TRBV2 | . | CASSGQGLSTGELFF | TGTGCCAGCAGTGGACAGGGGTTAAGCACCGGGGAGCTGTTTTTT
TRBJ2-5 | . | TRBV19 | . | CASNGRGSSGETQYF | TGTGCCAGTAATGGAAGGGGGAGTAGCGGGGAGACCCAGTACTTC
TRBJ2-6 | TRBD1 | TRBV27 | . | CASRNRDRDSGANVLTF | TGTGCCAGCAGAAACCGGGACAGGGACTCTGGGGCCAACGTCCTGACTTTC
TRBJ2-2 | TRBD2 | TRBV4-3 | . | CASRHAPGLAGDTGELFF | TGCGCCAGCAGACATGCACCGGGACTAGCGGGGGACACCGGGGAGCTGTTTTTT
TRBJ2-6 | . | TRBV4-1 | . | CASSPYSGSGANVLTF | TGCGCCAGCAGCCCTTATTCCGGGTCTGGGGCCAACGTCCTGACTTTC
TRBJ2-7 | . | TRBV6-6 | . | CATGREPYEQYF | TGTGCCACTGGACGGGAACCTTACGAGCAGTACTTC
TRBJ2-2 | TRBD1 | TRBV7-9 | . | CASSNQGAGELFF | TGTGCCAGCAGCAATCAGGGGGCCGGGGAGCTGTTTTTT
TRBJ2-1 | TRBD2 | TRBV5-1 | . | CASTPGGSNEQFF | TGCGCCAGCACCCCGGGGGGTTCGAATGAGCAGTTCTTC
TRBJ2-3 | TRBD2 | TRBV5-4 | . | CASSLLASGGGTDTQYF | TGTGCCAGCAGCTTGTTGGCTAGCGGGGGGGGCACAGATACGCAGTATTTT
TRBJ1-2 | . | TRBV2 | . | CASSELGGVSYGYTF | TGTGCCAGCAGTGAACTAGGGGGAGTAAGCTATGGCTACACCTTC
TRBJ1-1 | . | TRBV30 | . | CAWSAQQNTEAFF | TGTGCCTGGAGTGCACAGCAGAACACTGAAGCTTTCTTT
TRBJ2-3 | TRBD1 | TRBV18 | . | CASSPGTGGTDTQYF | TGTGCCAGCTCACCAGGGACAGGGGGTACAGATACGCAGTATTTT
TRBJ2-3 | . | TRBV7-8 | . | CASSFGQGDTQYF | TGTGCCAGCAGCTTTGGGCAGGGAGATACGCAGTATTTT
TRBJ2-2 | . | TRBV7-9 | . | CASSLGQNTGELFF | TGTGCCAGCAGTTTGGGACAGAACACCGGGGAGCTGTTTTTT
TRBJ1-1 | . | TRBV19 | . | CASSSQGYKTEAFF | TGTGCCAGTAGTTCCCAGGGTTATAAAACTGAAGCTTTCTTT
TRBJ1-2 | . | TRBV15 | . | CATSRDRGNYGYTF | TGTGCCACCAGCAGAGACAGGGGCAATTATGGCTACACCTTC
TRBJ2-1 | TRBD1 | TRBV2 | . | CASSVTGTGTFF | TGTGCCAGCAGTGTTACCGGGACAGGTACGTTCTTC